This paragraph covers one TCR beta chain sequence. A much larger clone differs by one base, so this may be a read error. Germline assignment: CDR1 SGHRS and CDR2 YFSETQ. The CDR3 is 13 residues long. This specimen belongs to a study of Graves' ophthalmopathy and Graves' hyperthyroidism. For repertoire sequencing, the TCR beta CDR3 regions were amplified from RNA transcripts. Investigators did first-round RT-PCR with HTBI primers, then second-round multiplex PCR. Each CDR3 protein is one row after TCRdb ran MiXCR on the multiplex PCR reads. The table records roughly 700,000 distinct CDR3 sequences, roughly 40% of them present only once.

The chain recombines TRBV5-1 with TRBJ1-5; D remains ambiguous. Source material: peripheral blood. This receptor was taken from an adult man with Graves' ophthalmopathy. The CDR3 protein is CASSAQPDQPRHF. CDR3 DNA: TGTGCCAGCAGCGCCCAGCCGGATCAGCCCCGGCATTTT.